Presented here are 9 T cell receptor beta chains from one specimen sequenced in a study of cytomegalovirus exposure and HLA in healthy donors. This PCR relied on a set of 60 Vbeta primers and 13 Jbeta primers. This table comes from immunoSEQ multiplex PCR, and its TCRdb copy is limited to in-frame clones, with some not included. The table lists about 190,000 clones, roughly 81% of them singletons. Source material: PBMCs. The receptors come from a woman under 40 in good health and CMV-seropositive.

CDR3 region: CAISETTEDYGYTF. DNA for the CDR3: TGTGCCATCAGTGAGACGACAGAGGATTATGGCTACACCTTC. The chain recombines TRBV10-3 with TRBJ1-2; weak D call: TRBD1 (5 bases). V was clipped by 2 bases and J by 5 bases, with 12 bases between them. Germline assignment: CDR1 ENHRY and CDR2 SYGVKD. CDR3 length: 14 amino acids.

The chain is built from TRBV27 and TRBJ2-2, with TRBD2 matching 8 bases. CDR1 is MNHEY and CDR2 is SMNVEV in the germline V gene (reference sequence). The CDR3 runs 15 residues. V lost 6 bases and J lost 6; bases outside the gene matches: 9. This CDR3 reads CASRHGLANPGELFF. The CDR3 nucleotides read TGTGCCAGCAGACATGGACTAGCCAACCCCGGGGAGCTGTTTTTT.

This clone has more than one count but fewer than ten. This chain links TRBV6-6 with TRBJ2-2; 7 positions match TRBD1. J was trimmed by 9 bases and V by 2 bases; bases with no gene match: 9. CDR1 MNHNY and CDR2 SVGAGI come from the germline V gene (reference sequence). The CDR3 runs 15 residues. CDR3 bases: TGTGCCAGCAGTTACGGACAGGTCATCTCCCGGGAGCTGTTTTTT. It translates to CASSYGQVISRELFF.

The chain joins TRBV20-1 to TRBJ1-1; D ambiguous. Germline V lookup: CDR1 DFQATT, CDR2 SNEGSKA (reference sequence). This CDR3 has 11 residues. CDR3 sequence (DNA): TGCAGGAATTCCGTGGGAGTGGAAGCTTTCTTT. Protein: CRNSVGVEAFF.

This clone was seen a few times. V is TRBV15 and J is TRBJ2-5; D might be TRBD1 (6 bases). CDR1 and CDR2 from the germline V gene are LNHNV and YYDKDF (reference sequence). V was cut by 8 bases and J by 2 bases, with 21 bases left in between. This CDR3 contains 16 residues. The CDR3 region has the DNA TGTGCCACCGGGGGAGCGGCCAGGGGATCTCAAGAGACCCAGTACTTC. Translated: CATGGAARGSQETQYF.

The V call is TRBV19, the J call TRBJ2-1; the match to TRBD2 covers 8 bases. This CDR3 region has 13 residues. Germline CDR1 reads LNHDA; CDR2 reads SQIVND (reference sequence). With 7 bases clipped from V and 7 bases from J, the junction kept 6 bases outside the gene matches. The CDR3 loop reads CASTAGVGNEQFF. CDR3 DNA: TGTGCCAGTACAGCGGGAGTAGGGAATGAGCAGTTCTTC.

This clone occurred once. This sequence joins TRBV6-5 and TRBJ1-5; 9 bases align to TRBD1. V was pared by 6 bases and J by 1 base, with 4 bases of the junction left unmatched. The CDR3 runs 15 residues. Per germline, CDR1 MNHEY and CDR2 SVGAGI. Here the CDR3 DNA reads TGTGCCAGCAGCCAGGACAGGGGAAGCAATCAGCCCCAGCATTTT. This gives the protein CASSQDRGSNQPQHF.

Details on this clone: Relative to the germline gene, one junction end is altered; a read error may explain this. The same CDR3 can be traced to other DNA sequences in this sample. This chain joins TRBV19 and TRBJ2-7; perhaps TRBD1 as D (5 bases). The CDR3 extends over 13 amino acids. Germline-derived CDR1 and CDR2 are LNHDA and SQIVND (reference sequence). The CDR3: CASSPGHPYEQYF. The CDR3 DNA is TGTGCCAGTAGTCCCGGACACCCCTATGAGCAGTACTTC. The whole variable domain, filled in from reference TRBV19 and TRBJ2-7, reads DGGITQSPKYLFRKEGQNVTLSCEQNLNHDAMYWYRQDPGQGLRLIYYSQIVNDFQKGDIAEGYSVSREKKESFPLTVTSAQKNPTAFYLCASSPGHPYEQYFGPGTRLTVT.

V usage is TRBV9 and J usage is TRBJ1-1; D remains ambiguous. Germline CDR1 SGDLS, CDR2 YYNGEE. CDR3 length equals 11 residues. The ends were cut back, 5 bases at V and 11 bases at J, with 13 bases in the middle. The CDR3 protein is CASRQLQSAFF. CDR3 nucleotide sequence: TGTGCCAGCAGACAGCTACAGTCTGCTTTCTTT.